Presented here are 24 T cell receptor beta chains from one specimen sequenced in a study of CD8 T cells in ankylosing spondylitis (dated by TCRdb to 2016 to 2017). The library was built by means of 5' RACE. The instrument given in TCRdb is Illumina HiSeq 2500. Clones were called with MiXCR by TCRdb after fastp trimmed the public reads at Q25, and only in-frame beta chains were retained. Every entry covers one CDR3 protein and lists the most common genes and DNA from its rows. In all, the sample holds 380,000 or so distinct CDR3 sequences, and 20% to 25% of those were seen once. The ten largest clones represent around 13% of the sample. The source material was blood, either unsorted or a sorted T cell fraction (not recorded which). The receptors here all came from a male donor with ankylosing spondylitis or in good health (not recorded which).

This clonotype has more than one count but fewer than ten. The chain links TRBV12-3 or TRBV12-4 to TRBJ2-3, with no clear D. CDR3 length: 12 amino acids. V lost 3 bases to trimming and J lost 5 bases, with 6 bases between them. DNA of the CDR3: TGTGCCAGCAGTTTCGCGGAAGATACGCAGTATTTT. As protein: CASSFAEDTQYF.

The V call is TRBV4-1, the J call TRBJ2-7; 9 bases line up with TRBD1. The germline V gene has CDR1 MGHRA and CDR2 YSYEKL. The V and J ends lost 2 bases and 4 bases, in that order; junction bases with no gene match: 9. This CDR3 spans 16 amino acids. This chain's CDR3 is CASSQSGQGLLYEQYF. CDR3 sequence (DNA): TGCGCCAGCAGCCAATCGGGACAGGGACTTTTGTACGAGCAGTACTTC.

The chain links TRBV7-6 to TRBJ1-4, with D tentatively TRBD1 (6 bases). CDR3 length: 15 residues. The V end was cut by 4 bases, the J end by 3 bases, with 12 bases between. Germline loops: CDR1 SGHVS, CDR2 FNYEAQ. CDR3 loop: CASSYRGHANEKLFF. In DNA form, the CDR3 reads TGTGCCAGCAGCTATCGGGGGCATGCTAATGAAAAACTGTTTTTT.

This clonotype was seen only a few times. The V gene is TRBV6-6, the J gene TRBJ2-4; D gene unclear. Germline V gives CDR1 MNHNY, CDR2 SVGAGI (reference sequence). Trimming took off 8 bases at V and 6 bases at J, with 8 bases between the two ends. The CDR3 extends over 11 amino acids. The CDR3 protein is CASPNPNIQYF. The DNA of the CDR3 is TGTGCCAGCCCTAATCCAAACATTCAGTACTTC.

This clonotype has a handful of counts. V gene TRBV20-1 combines with J gene TRBJ2-1, with 9 bases matching TRBD2. V lost 0 bases to trimming and J lost 2 bases; unmatched junction nucleotides: 5. The CDR3 totals 16 residues. Germline loops: CDR1 DFQATT, CDR2 SNEGSKA (reference sequence). CDR3 amino acids: CSARDSQREAYNEQFF. In nucleotides, the CDR3 is TGCAGTGCTAGAGATTCGCAGCGGGAGGCCTACAATGAGCAGTTCTTC.

The chain links TRBV4-1 to TRBJ2-2, with TRBD2 as a possible D gene (5 bases). The CDR3 consists of 15 residues. V was shortened by 6 bases and J by 6 bases, with 17 bases between the two germline ends. Looked up from germline, CDR1 is MGHRA and CDR2 is YSYEKL. The CDR3 spells CASSHEDSVAGELFF. CDR3 sequence (DNA): TGCGCCAGCAGTCACGAGGACTCTGTTGCCGGGGAGCTGTTTTTT.

This clonotype appeared a few times. This chain links TRBV20-1 with TRBJ2-7; 10 bases align to TRBD1. Germline CDR1 is DFQATT and CDR2 is SNEGSKA (reference sequence). The CDR3 is 14 amino acids. Trimming took 6 bases from V and 3 from J; bases not matched to a gene: 8. CDR3 protein: CSAPGQGRDYEQYF. The CDR3 coding sequence is TGCAGTGCCCCGGGACAGGGGAGGGACTACGAGCAGTACTTC.

This clonotype came up many times. The chain uses TRBV6-5 and TRBJ2-3, with D hard to call. Between the trimmed V and J ends, which lost 3 bases and 3 bases, there was a span of 7 bases. This CDR3 is built from 13 residues. The germline V gene has CDR1 MNHEY and CDR2 SVGAGI. For the CDR3, the DNA is TGTGCCAGCAGTTATATGAGAACAGATACGCAGTATTTT. Translating it yields CASSYMRTDTQYF.

The chain joins TRBV6-1 to TRBJ2-7, with TRBD1 matching 7 bases. Looked up from germline, CDR1 is MNHNS and CDR2 is SASEGT. This CDR3 comprises 13 residues. V was clipped by 10 bases and J by 2 bases; unmatched bases: 8. The chain's CDR3 is CAIGWGQTYEQYF. The CDR3 DNA reads as TGTGCCATAGGTTGGGGACAGACCTACGAGCAGTACTTC.

CDR3 protein: CASSKDGVAYEQYF. CDR3 nucleotides: TGTGCCAGCAGCAAAGATGGGGTCGCCTACGAGCAGTACTTC. The rearrangement joins TRBV21-1 to TRBJ2-7. TRBV21-1 is an annotated pseudogene. The CDR3 has 14 residues.

This clonotype occurred a few times. The rearrangement links TRBV24-1 to TRBJ2-1, with D perhaps TRBD2 (5 bases). Germline V lookup: CDR1 KGHDR, CDR2 SFDVKD. The CDR3 is made up of 13 amino acids. The V end was cut by 1 base, the J end by 6 bases, with 6 bases between. The CDR3 nucleotides read TGTGCCACCAGTGATTTTGGAGGCAATGAGCAGTTCTTC. Protein: CATSDFGGNEQFF.

The chain uses TRBV12-5 and TRBJ2-7; a weak D match, TRBD2 (5 bases). V was shortened by 5 bases and J by 9 bases, with 8 bases between the two germline ends. This CDR3 has 10 residues. Germline CDR1 LGHNT, CDR2 FRNRAP. The CDR3 nucleotides read TGTGCTAGTGGTGAACGGGGGCAGTACTTC. This sequence encodes CASGERGQYF.

The chain carries TRBV9 and TRBJ2-7, with D possibly TRBD1 on 6 matching bases. Trimming left V 4 bases short and J 0 bases short, with 14 bases between. Germline CDR1 and CDR2: SGDLS and YYNGEE. This CDR3 region has 15 residues. The DNA for the CDR3 is TGTGCCAGCAGCTCTGGGGGCGCCAGCTCCTACGAGCAGTACTTC. This translates into CASSSGGASSYEQYF.

V gene TRBV20-1 combines with J gene TRBJ2-7; TRBD2 might be the D (5 bases). The CDR3 is made up of 14 amino acids. Looked up from germline, CDR1 is DFQATT and CDR2 is SNEGSKA (reference sequence). V was clipped by 1 base and J by 3 bases, with 13 bases between them. CDR3: CSARGTLRVYEQYF. Written as DNA, the CDR3 is TGCAGTGCTAGAGGGACCTTGAGGGTCTACGAGCAGTACTTC.

This clonotype was recorded a few times. The chain couples TRBV27 to TRBJ2-1, with TRBD2 identical over 14 bases. V lost 5 bases and J lost 6; bases outside the gene matches: 6. The CDR3 runs 16 residues. Germline CDR1 MNHEY, CDR2 SMNVEV (reference sequence). The CDR3 region has the DNA TGTGCCAGCAGTATCCAGACTAGCGGGGGGGGCAATGAGCAGTTCTTC. It is translated as CASSIQTSGGGNEQFF.

The genes are TRBV27 and TRBJ2-2, with a tentative D call TRBD2 (6 bases). The length of the CDR3 is 16 residues. V gave up 10 bases and J gave up 1 base, with 19 bases separating them. Germline V lookup: CDR1 MNHEY, CDR2 SMNVEV (reference sequence). CDR3 nucleotides: TGTGCCACCCTGGGCCCGGCGGGGAAGAACACCGGGGAGCTGTTTTTT. This codes for CATLGPAGKNTGELFF.

This clonotype came up many times. The chain couples TRBV7-8 to TRBJ2-3; D unresolved. Germline V gene lookup returns CDR1 SGHVS and CDR2 FQNEAQ. The CDR3 covers 15 residues. Trimming stripped 1 base from V and 2 bases from J, with 10 bases between. CDR3 nucleotide sequence: TGTGCCAGCAGCTTAGACACGTTAAACACAGATACGCAGTATTTT. Its protein product is CASSLDTLNTDTQYF.

The chain links TRBV11-2 to TRBJ2-5, with D unclear. The CDR3 spans 14 residues. From germline, CDR1 is SGHAT and CDR2 FQNNGV. V lost 0 bases and J lost 6, with 11 bases in between. The CDR3 sequence: CASSLEGFSQTQYF. The CDR3 bases are TGTGCCAGCAGCTTAGAGGGTTTCTCTCAGACCCAGTACTTC.

V and J are TRBV12-3 or TRBV12-4 and TRBJ2-5; D ambiguous. Trimming stripped 3 bases from V and 5 bases from J, with 10 bases between. This CDR3 region has 13 residues. Here the CDR3 DNA reads TGTGCCAGCAGTTTTGCTTTGGACGAGACCCAGTACTTC. It yields the protein CASSFALDETQYF.

There are a few counts of this clonotype. The J gene is TRBJ2-7, the V gene TRBV12-5; D may match TRBD1 or TRBD2 (6 bases each). CDR1 LGHNT and CDR2 FRNRAP come from the germline V gene. Trimming left V 7 bases short and J 3 bases short, with 19 bases between. CDR3 length: 15 residues. CDR3 nucleotide sequence: TGTGCTAGTGCCCTAGAAAGGGGGGCGAACTACGAGCAGTACTTC. This sequence encodes CASALERGANYEQYF.

The chain couples TRBV10-3 to TRBJ2-2, with D possibly matching TRBD1 (6 bases). The CDR3 length is 13 residues. Trimming took off 7 bases at V and 4 bases at J, with 10 bases between the two ends. Germline assignment: CDR1 ENHRY and CDR2 SYGVKD. The CDR3 sequence is CAIIQGGTGELFF. The CDR3 bases are TGTGCCATCATACAGGGCGGCACCGGGGAGCTGTTTTTT.

The chain joins TRBV4-1 to TRBJ2-5; D gene uncertain. The germline CDR1 and CDR2 sequences are MGHRA and YSYEKL. Between the trimmed V and J ends, which lost 1 base and 1 base, there was a span of 7 bases. This CDR3 spans 14 amino acids. The CDR3 DNA is TGCGCCAGCAGCCAAGGGTGGGCCCAAGAGACCCAGTACTTC. Translating it yields CASSQGWAQETQYF.

This rearrangement joins TRBV4-1 to TRBJ2-2; the match to TRBD2 covers 13 bases. This CDR3 spans 17 amino acids. J was trimmed by 5 bases and V by 4 bases; bases with no gene match: 7. CDR1 is MGHRA, CDR2 YSYEKL, per germline. The CDR3 here is CASSPRLAGGRTGELFF. The CDR3 DNA follows: TGCGCCAGCAGCCCCCGACTAGCGGGGGGCCGGACCGGGGAGCTGTTTTTT.

At least ten counts were recorded for this clonotype. J is TRBJ2-1 and V is TRBV29-1, with TRBD2 identical over 11 bases. The V and J ends lost 4 bases and 5 bases, in that order; junction bases with no gene match: 10. This CDR3 is 16 amino acids long. The germline V gene encodes CDR1 SQVTM and CDR2 ANQGSEA. The CDR3 DNA sequence: TGCAGCGTTGGGGCTATAGCGGGGGGGCTTCACAATGAGCAGTTCTTC. Amino acid sequence: CSVGAIAGGLHNEQFF.